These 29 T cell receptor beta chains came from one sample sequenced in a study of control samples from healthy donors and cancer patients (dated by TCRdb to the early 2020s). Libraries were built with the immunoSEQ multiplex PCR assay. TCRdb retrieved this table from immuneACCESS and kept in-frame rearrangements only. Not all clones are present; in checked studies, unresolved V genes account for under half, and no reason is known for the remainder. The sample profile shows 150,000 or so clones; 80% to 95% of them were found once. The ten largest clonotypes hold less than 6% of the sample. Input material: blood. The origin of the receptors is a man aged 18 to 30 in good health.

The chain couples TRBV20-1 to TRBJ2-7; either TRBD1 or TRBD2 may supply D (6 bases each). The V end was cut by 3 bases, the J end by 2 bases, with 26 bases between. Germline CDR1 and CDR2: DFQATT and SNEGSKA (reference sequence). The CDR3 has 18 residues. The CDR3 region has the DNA TGCAGTGCTAGTAGGGGGGCGGCCGGGTCGGTGTTCCCCTACGAGCAGTACTTC. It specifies CSASRGAAGSVFPYEQYF.

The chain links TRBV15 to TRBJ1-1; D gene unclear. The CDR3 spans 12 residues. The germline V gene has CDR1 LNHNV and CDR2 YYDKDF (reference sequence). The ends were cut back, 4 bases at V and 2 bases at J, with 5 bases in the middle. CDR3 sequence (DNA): TGTGCCACCAGCATGAGTAACACTGAAGCTTTCTTT. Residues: CATSMSNTEAFF.

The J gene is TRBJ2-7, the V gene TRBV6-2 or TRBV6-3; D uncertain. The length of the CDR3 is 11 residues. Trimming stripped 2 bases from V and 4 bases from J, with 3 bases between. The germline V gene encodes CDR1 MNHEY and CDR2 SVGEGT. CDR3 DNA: TGTGCCAGCAGTTACAGATACGAGCAGTACTTC. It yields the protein CASSYRYEQYF.

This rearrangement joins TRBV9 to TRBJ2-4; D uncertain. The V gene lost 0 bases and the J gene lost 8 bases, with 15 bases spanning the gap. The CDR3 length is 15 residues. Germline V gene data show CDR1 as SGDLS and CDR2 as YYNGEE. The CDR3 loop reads CASSVALDGRDIQYF. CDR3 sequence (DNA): TGTGCCAGCAGCGTAGCCTTGGACGGACGGGACATTCAGTACTTC.

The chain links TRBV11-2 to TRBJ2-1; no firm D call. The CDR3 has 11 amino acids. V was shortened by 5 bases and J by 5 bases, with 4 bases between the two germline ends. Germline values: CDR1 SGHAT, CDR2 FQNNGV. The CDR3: CASSVHNEQFF. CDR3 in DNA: TGTGCCAGCAGCGTCCACAATGAGCAGTTCTTC. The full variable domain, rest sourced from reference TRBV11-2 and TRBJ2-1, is EAGVAQSPRYKIIEKRQSVAFWCNPISGHATLYWYQQILGQGPKLLIQFQNNGVVDDSQLPKDRFSAERLKGVDSTLKIQPAKLEDSAVYLCASSVHNEQFFGPGTRLTVL.

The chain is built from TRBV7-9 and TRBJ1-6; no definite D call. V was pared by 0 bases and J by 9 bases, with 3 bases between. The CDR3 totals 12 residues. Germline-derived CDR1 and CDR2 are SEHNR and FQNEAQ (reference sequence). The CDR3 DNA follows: TGTGCCAGCAGCTTAGCGGCTTCACCCCTCCACTTT. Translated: CASSLAASPLHF.

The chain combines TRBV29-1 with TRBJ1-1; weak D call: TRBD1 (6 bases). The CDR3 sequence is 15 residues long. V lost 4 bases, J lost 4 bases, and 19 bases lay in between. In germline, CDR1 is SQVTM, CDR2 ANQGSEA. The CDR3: CSVGGPGQSFTEAFF. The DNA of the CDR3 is TGCAGCGTTGGGGGGCCCGGACAGAGCTTCACTGAAGCTTTCTTT.

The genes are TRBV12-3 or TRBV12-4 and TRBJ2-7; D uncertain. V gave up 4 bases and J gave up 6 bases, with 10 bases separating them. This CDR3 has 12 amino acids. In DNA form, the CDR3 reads TGTGCCAGCAGTTATGGGCGCCGCGAGCAGTACTTC. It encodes CASSYGRREQYF.

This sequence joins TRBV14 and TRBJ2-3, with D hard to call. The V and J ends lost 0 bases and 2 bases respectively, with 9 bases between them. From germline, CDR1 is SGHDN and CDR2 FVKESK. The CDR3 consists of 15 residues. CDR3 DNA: TGTGCCAGCAGCCAAGAGAGGATTTCCACAGATACGCAGTATTTT. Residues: CASSQERISTDTQYF.

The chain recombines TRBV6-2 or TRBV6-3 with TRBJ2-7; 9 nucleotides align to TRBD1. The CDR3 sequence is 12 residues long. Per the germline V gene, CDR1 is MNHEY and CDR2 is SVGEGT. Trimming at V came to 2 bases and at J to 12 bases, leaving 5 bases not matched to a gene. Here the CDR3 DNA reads TGTGCCAGCAGTTACACCGTGGGACAGGGGTACTTC. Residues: CASSYTVGQGYF.

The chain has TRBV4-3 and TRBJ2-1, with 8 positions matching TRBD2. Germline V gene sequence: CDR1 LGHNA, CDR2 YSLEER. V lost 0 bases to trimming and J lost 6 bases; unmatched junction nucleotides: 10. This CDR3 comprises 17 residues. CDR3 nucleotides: TGCGCCAGCAGCCAAGAATTGCGGGAGGCCGCGGGCAATGAGCAGTTCTTC. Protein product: CASSQELREAAGNEQFF.

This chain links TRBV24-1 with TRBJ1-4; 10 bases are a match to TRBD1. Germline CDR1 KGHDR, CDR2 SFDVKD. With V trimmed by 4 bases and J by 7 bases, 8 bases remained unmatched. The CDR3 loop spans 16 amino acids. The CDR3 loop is CATSESTGTGVEKLFF. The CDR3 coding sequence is TGTGCCACCAGTGAATCAACCGGGACAGGGGTTGAAAAACTGTTTTTT.

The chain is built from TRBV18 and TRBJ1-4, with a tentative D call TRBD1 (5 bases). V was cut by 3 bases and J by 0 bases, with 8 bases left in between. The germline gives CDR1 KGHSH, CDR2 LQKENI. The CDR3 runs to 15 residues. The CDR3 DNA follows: TGTGCCAGCTCACCCGCGACAGCAACTAATGAAAAACTGTTTTTT. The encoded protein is CASSPATATNEKLFF.

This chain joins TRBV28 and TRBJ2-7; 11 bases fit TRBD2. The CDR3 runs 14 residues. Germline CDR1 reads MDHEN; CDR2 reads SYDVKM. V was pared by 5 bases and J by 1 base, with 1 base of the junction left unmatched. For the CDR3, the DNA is TGTGCCAGCAGTCCTAGCGGGAGGTCCTACGAGCAGTACTTC. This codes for CASSPSGRSYEQYF.

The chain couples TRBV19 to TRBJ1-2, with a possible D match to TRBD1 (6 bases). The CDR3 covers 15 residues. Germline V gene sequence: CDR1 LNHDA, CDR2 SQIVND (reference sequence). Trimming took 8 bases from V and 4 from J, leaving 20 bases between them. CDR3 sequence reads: CASRPSGGLSYGYTF. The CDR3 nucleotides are TGTGCCAGTCGCCCTTCTGGGGGCCTTAGCTATGGCTACACCTTC.

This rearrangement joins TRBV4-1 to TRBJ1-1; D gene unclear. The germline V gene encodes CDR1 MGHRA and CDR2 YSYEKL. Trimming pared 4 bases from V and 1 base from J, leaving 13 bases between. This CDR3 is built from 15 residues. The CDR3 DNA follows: TGCGCCAGCAGCCTGCGGCACAGCTCGAACACTGAAGCTTTCTTT. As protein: CASSLRHSSNTEAFF.

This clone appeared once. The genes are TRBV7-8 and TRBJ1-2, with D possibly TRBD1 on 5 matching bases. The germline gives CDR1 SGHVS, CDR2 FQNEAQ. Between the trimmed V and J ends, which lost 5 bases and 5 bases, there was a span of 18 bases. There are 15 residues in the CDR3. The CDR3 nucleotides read TGTGCCAGCAGCCTCCACCTGGGACCGACTTATGGCTACACCTTC. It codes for CASSLHLGPTYGYTF.

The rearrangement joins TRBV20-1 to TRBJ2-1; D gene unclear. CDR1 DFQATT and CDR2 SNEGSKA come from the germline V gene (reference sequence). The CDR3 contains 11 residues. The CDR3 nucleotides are TGCAGCTCTCTCCTTCACAATGAGCAGTTCTTC. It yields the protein CSSLLHNEQFF.

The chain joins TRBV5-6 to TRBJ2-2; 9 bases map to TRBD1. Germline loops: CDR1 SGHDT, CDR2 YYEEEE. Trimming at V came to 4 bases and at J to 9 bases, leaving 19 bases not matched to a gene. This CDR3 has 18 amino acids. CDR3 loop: CASSTPRGQGIIVRELFF. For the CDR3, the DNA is TGTGCCAGCAGCACACCAAGGGGACAGGGTATAATAGTGAGGGAGCTGTTTTTT.

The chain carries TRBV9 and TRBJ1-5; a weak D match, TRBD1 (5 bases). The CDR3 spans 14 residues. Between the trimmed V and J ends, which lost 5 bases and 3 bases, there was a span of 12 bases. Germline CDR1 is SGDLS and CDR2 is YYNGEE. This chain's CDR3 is CASSPGIPNQPQHF. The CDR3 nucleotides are TGTGCCAGCAGTCCAGGGATCCCCAATCAGCCCCAGCATTTT.

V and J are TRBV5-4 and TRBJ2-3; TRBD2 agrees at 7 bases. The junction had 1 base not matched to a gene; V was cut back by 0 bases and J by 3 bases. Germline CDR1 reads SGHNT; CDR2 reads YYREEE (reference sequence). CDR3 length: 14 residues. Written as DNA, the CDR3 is TGTGCCAGCAGCTTGGCGGGGGGAACAGATACGCAGTATTTT. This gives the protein CASSLAGGTDTQYF.

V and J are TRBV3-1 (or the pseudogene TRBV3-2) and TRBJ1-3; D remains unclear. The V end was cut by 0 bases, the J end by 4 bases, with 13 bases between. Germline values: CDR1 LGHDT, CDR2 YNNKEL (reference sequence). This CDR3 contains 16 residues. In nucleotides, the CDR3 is TGTGCCAGCAGCCAAGATCGAAGGGTAATAGGAAACACCATATATTTT. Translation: CASSQDRRVIGNTIYF.

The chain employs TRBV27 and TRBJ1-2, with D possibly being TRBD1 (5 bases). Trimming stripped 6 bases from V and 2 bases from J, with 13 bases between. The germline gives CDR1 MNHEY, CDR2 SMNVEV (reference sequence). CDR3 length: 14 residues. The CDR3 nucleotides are TGTGCCAGCAGCCCCGGCAGGGAGAACTATGGCTACACCTTC. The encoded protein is CASSPGRENYGYTF.

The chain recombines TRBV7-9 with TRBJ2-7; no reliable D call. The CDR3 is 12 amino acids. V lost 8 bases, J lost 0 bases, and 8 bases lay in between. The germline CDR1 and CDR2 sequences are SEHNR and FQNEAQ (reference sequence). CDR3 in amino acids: CASATGSYEQYF. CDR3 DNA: TGTGCCAGCGCGACTGGCTCCTACGAGCAGTACTTC. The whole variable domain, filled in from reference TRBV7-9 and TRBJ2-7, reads DTGVSQNPRHKITKRGQNVTFRCDPISEHNRLYWYRQTLGQGPEFLTYFQNEAQLEKSRLLSDRFSAERPKGSFSTLEIQRTEQGDSAMYLCASATGSYEQYFGPGTRLTVT.

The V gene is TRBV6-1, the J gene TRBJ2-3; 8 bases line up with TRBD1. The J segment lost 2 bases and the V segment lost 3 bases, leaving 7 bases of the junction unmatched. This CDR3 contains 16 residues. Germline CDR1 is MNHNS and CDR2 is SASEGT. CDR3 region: CASSDTGQVSTDTQYF. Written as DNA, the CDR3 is TGTGCCAGCAGTGATACGGGACAGGTGTCCACAGATACGCAGTATTTT.

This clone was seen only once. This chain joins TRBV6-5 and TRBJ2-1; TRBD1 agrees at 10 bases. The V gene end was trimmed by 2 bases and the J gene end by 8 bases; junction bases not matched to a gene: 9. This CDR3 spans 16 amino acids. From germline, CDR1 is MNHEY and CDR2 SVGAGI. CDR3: CASSYPGTGAGYEQFF. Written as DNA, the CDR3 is TGTGCCAGCAGTTACCCGGGGACAGGGGCTGGGTATGAGCAGTTCTTC.

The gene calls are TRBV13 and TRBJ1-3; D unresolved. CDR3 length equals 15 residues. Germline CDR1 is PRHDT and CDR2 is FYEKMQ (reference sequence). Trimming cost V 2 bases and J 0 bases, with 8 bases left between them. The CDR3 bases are TGTGCCAGCAGCTTAATGGATTACTCTGGAAACACCATATATTTT. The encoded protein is CASSLMDYSGNTIYF. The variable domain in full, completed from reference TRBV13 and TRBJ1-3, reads AAGVIQSPRHLIKEKRETATLKCYPIPRHDTVYWYQQGPGQDPQFLISFYEKMQSDKGSIPDRFSAQQFSDYHSELNMSSLELGDSALYFCASSLMDYSGNTIYFGEGSWLTVV.

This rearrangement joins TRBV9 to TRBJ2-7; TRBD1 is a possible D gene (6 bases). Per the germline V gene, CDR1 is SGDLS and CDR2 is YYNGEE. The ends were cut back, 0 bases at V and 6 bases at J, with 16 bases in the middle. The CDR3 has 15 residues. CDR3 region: CASSVDPGQAAEQYF. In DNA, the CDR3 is TGTGCCAGCAGCGTAGATCCGGGACAAGCAGCCGAGCAGTACTTC. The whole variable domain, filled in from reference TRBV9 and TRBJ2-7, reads DSGVTQTPKHLITATGQRVTLRCSPRSGDLSVYWYQQSLDQGLQFLIQYYNGEERAKGNILERFSAQQFPDLHSELNLSSLELGDSALYFCASSVDPGQAAEQYFGPGTRLTVT.

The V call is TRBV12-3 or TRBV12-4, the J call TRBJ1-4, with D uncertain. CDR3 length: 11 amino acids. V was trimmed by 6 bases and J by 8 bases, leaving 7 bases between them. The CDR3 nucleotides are TGTGCCAGCAGCGCGACGGAAAAACTGTTTTTT. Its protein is CASSATEKLFF.